Each of the 17 T cell receptor beta chains below was sequenced from the same sample in a study of blood T cell repertoires in COVID-19. The data were produced by immunoSEQ multiplex PCR, yet TCRdb's version contains in-frame clones alone and is incomplete. Seen here are tens of thousands of clones, 85% to 90% observed once, and the top ten hold more than 3%. Sequencing was performed on peripheral blood. Every receptor here comes from a man in his 60s with acute or convalescent COVID-19.

The CDR3 DNA sequence: TGCGCCAGCAGCTTGTTAGATTCCTATGGCTACACCTTC. Translating it yields CASSLLDSYGYTF. The chain is built from TRBV5-1 and TRBJ1-2, with D unclear. The V gene lost 1 base and the J gene lost 4 bases, with 8 bases spanning the gap. Germline CDR1 reads SGHRS; CDR2 reads YFSETQ. There are 13 residues in the CDR3.

The chain employs TRBV7-3 and TRBJ2-3; tentatively, D is TRBD2 (5 bases). Between the trimmed V and J ends, which lost 2 bases and 4 bases, there was a span of 13 bases. Germline lookup yields CDR1 SGHTA and CDR2 FQGTGA. The CDR3 length is 15 residues. In DNA, the CDR3 is TGTGCCAGCAGCTTAGGCAGAGGGCATGCAGATACGCAGTATTTT. This sequence encodes CASSLGRGHADTQYF.

V usage is TRBV5-8 and J usage is TRBJ2-7; D is perhaps TRBD1 (6 bases). This CDR3 region has 14 residues. With 4 bases removed from V and 2 bases from J, the gap between germline ends came to 13 bases. The germline gives CDR1 SGHTS, CDR2 YDEGEE. CDR3 bases: TGTGCCAGCAGCCCTAGGGGGATAACCTACGAGCAGTACTTC. Amino acids: CASSPRGITYEQYF.

The chain uses TRBV11-3 and TRBJ2-5; D possibly corresponds to TRBD1 (5 bases). Trimming removed 1 base at V and 0 bases at J, with 6 bases between. Germline lookup yields CDR1 SGHNT and CDR2 YENEEA. This CDR3 has 14 residues. CDR3 sequence: CASSLGGYQETQYF. As DNA, the CDR3 is TGTGCCAGCAGCTTAGGGGGCTACCAAGAGACCCAGTACTTC.

This clone has a handful of counts. This chain connects TRBV7-2 to TRBJ2-7; 8 nucleotides match TRBD2. V lost 5 bases to trimming and J lost 1 base; unmatched junction nucleotides: 7. There are 15 residues in the CDR3. Germline CDR1 reads SGHTA; CDR2 reads FQGNSA. CDR3 DNA: TGTGCCAGCAGCCCGGTCGGGGGGGTGTCCTACGAGCAGTACTTC. Translating it yields CASSPVGGVSYEQYF.

In this sample, this clone turned up once. V and J are TRBV2 and TRBJ1-2, with a possible D match to TRBD1 (5 bases). The length of the CDR3 is 16 residues. The germline V gene encodes CDR1 SNHLY and CDR2 FYNNEI. Trimming pared 2 bases from V and 0 bases from J, leaving 13 bases between. The chain's CDR3 is CASSEQGSVANYGYTF. DNA for the CDR3: TGTGCCAGCAGTGAACAGGGTTCCGTAGCTAACTATGGCTACACCTTC.

This chain uses TRBV7-2 with TRBJ1-2; 7 bases line up with TRBD1. Per germline, CDR1 SGHTA and CDR2 FQGNSA. This CDR3 has 15 amino acids. V shed 5 bases and J 4 bases; nucleotides not matched to a gene: 10. The CDR3 nucleotides are TGTGCCAGCAGCAACCGAGGGGGCGGCACCTATGGCTACACCTTC. It yields the protein CASSNRGGGTYGYTF.

V is TRBV6-5 and J is TRBJ1-1; D perhaps matches TRBD1 (5 bases). This CDR3 spans 13 amino acids. From germline, CDR1 is MNHEY and CDR2 SVGAGI. V was pared by 9 bases and J by 3 bases, with 14 bases between. The DNA of the CDR3 is TGTGCCAGTGGGGCCAGGGATGACACTGAAGCTTTCTTT. The encoded protein is CASGARDDTEAFF.

The genes are TRBV6-5 and TRBJ1-6, with 9 bases identical to TRBD1. V lost 0 bases and J lost 9; bases outside the gene matches: 3. Germline V gene sequence: CDR1 MNHEY, CDR2 SVGAGI. This CDR3 contains 15 residues. The CDR3 protein is CASSYSGTGSSPLHF. CDR3 coding DNA: TGTGCCAGCAGTTACTCGGGGACAGGGAGTTCACCCCTCCACTTT.

The rearrangement links TRBV11-3 to TRBJ2-2, with D maybe TRBD1 (8 bases). Per the germline V gene, CDR1 is SGHNT and CDR2 is YENEEA. The germline V and J ends were trimmed by 4 bases and 5 bases, with 14 bases remaining between them. The CDR3 is 15 residues long. The CDR3 sequence is CASSSGQGGTGELFF. The CDR3 DNA reads TGTGCCAGCAGCTCCGGACAGGGAGGGACCGGGGAGCTGTTTTTT.

This clone was seen a few times. The V and J genes are TRBV6-2 or TRBV6-3 and TRBJ1-5; 9 nucleotides align to TRBD1. J gave up 4 bases and V 5 bases, and 3 bases lay outside the gene matches. CDR1 is MNHEY and CDR2 is SVGEGT in the germline V gene. The CDR3 has 14 residues. In nucleotides, the CDR3 is TGTGCCAGCAGTGACAGGGGGGCGAATCAGCCCCAGCATTTT. Translation: CASSDRGANQPQHF.

The chain uses TRBV5-4 and TRBJ2-1; TRBD2 might be the D (5 bases). Trimming cost V 4 bases and J 7 bases, with 18 bases left between them. CDR1 and CDR2 from the germline V gene are SGHNT and YYREEE (reference sequence). The CDR3 extends over 15 amino acids. The CDR3 coding sequence is TGTGCCAGCAGCCAAGACGGGGAAACGGATAATGAGCAGTTCTTC. Protein product: CASSQDGETDNEQFF.

The chain has TRBV5-5 and TRBJ2-2; 10 bases are shared with TRBD2. The CDR3 loop spans 18 amino acids. J was trimmed by 3 bases and V by 3 bases; bases with no gene match: 11. Germline lookup yields CDR1 SGHKS and CDR2 YYEKEE (reference sequence). The CDR3 sequence is CASSSLAGVVGDTGELFF. The CDR3 DNA follows: TGTGCCAGCAGCTCTCTAGCGGGAGTGGTCGGGGACACCGGGGAGCTGTTTTTT. The full variable domain, rest sourced from reference TRBV5-5 and TRBJ2-2, is DAGVTQSPTHLIKTRGQQVTLRCSPISGHKSVSWYQQVLGQGPQFIFQYYEKEERGRGNFPDRFSARQFPNYSSELNVNALLLGDSALYLCASSSLAGVVGDTGELFFGEGSRLTVL.

The chain combines TRBV6-5 with TRBJ1-5; TRBD1 agrees at 8 bases. The germline V gene encodes CDR1 MNHEY and CDR2 SVGAGI. Trimming at V came to 6 bases and at J to 4 bases, leaving 8 bases not matched to a gene. The CDR3 loop spans 15 amino acids. CDR3 sequence reads: CASSQGQGKNQPQHF. DNA of the CDR3: TGTGCCAGCAGCCAAGGACAGGGAAAGAATCAGCCCCAGCATTTT.

The rearrangement links TRBV5-4 to TRBJ2-3, with 11 bases fitting TRBD2. Germline assignment: CDR1 SGHNT and CDR2 YYREEE (reference sequence). V lost 3 bases, J lost 0 bases, and 6 bases stayed unmatched. The CDR3 has 17 residues. DNA for the CDR3: TGTGCCAGCAGCTCCCCGACTAGCGGGACCAGCACAGATACGCAGTATTTT. It specifies CASSSPTSGTSTDTQYF.

This clone was seen only once. V and J are TRBV16 and TRBJ1-1; D might be TRBD1 (5 bases). The germline V gene has CDR1 KGHSY and CDR2 FQNENV. V was trimmed by 4 bases and J by 1 base, leaving 10 bases between them. The CDR3 spans 14 residues. The CDR3 bases are TGTGCCAGCAGCCCCGTCGGGGGGAACACTGAAGCTTTCTTT. Translation: CASSPVGGNTEAFF.

The chain couples TRBV5-1 to TRBJ2-3; 7 bases line up with TRBD2. In germline, CDR1 is SGHRS, CDR2 YFSETQ. V trimming: 3 bases; J trimming: 2 bases; junction bases outside the gene matches: 9. This CDR3 is built from 16 residues. The CDR3 loop is CASSSSSSGNTDTQYF. CDR3 in DNA: TGCGCCAGCAGCTCCTCATCTAGCGGTAACACAGATACGCAGTATTTT.